The 20 T cell receptor beta chains in this list originate from one sample, sequenced in a study of CD8 T cells in ankylosing spondylitis. Study observations and caveats: In ankylosing spondylitis blood, a motif of roughly 8 highly homologous TCR beta variants appeared characteristic.

These TCRs are of unknown antigen specificity. TCRdb recomputed calls from the 5' RACE reads with MiXCR, one row per CDR3 protein. The sample holds about 500,000 distinct CDR3 sequences, approximately 5% seen once. Sequenced sample: blood, either unsorted or a sorted T cell fraction (not recorded which). These receptors were collected from a male donor with ankylosing spondylitis.

This clonotype appeared many times. J is TRBJ2-7 and V is TRBV20-1, with D unclear. The germline V gene has CDR1 DFQATT and CDR2 SNEGSKA (reference sequence). The ends were cut back, 2 bases at V and 7 bases at J, with 6 bases in the middle. There are 10 residues in the CDR3. This CDR3 is CSARTDEQYF. CDR3 DNA sequence: TGCAGTGCTAGAACAGATGAGCAGTACTTC.

This clonotype was seen repeatedly, ten times or more. This chain uses TRBV4-2 with TRBJ2-3, with 10 bases matching TRBD2. Trimming at V came to 4 bases and at J to 2 bases, leaving 3 bases not matched to a gene. Germline CDR1 is LGHNA and CDR2 is YNFKEQ. The CDR3 loop spans 15 amino acids. CDR3 residues: CASSLGLADTDTQYF. The CDR3 DNA reads as TGTGCCAGCAGCCTCGGACTAGCGGACACAGATACGCAGTATTTT.

This clonotype was counted at least ten times. The chain couples TRBV5-6 to TRBJ2-7; 8 bases agree with TRBD1. After removal of 1 base from V and 1 base from J, the junction contained 10 bases not matched to a gene. The CDR3 contains 17 residues. Germline values: CDR1 SGHDT, CDR2 YYEEEE. CDR3 protein: CASSLLQGAVISYEQYF. CDR3 bases: TGTGCCAGCAGCTTGTTGCAGGGGGCCGTTATTTCCTACGAGCAGTACTTC.

This clonotype was observed many times. J is TRBJ2-5 and V is TRBV15; tentatively, D is TRBD2 (5 bases). Trimming removed 2 bases from V and 5 bases from J, with 15 bases in between. Germline values: CDR1 LNHNV, CDR2 YYDKDF (reference sequence). The CDR3 extends over 15 amino acids. The CDR3 DNA reads as TGTGCCACCAGCAGACGGGATATTGGGCGGGAGACCCAGTACTTC. Translation gives CATSRRDIGRETQYF. The complete variable domain, with remaining parts taken from reference TRBV15 and TRBJ2-5, reads DAMVIQNPRYQVTQFGKPVTLSCSQTLNHNVMYWYQQKSSQAPKLLFHYYDKDFNNEADTPDNFQSRRPNTSFCFLDIRSPGLGDTAMYLCATSRRDIGRETQYFGPGTRLLVL.

This clonotype was detected many times. This chain connects TRBV5-1 to TRBJ1-1, with D perhaps matching TRBD1 (5 bases). CDR3 length: 14 residues. The V end lost 3 bases, the J end lost 3 bases, and 12 bases lay between the germline ends. Looked up from germline, CDR1 is SGHRS and CDR2 is YFSETQ. CDR3 sequence: CASSSWGGDTEAFF. The CDR3 DNA sequence: TGCGCCAGCAGCTCCTGGGGGGGGGACACTGAAGCTTTCTTT.

This clonotype was seen ten or more times. This chain joins TRBV4-2 and TRBJ1-4, with TRBD1 as a possible D gene (5 bases). Germline CDR1 and CDR2: LGHNA and YNFKEQ. The CDR3 consists of 15 residues. The V and J ends lost 3 bases and 10 bases respectively, with 18 bases between them. This chain's CDR3 is CASSQAPGTRGKLFF. CDR3 in DNA: TGTGCCAGCAGCCAGGCCCCCGGGACCCGGGGAAAACTGTTTTTT.

The sample holds many counts of this clonotype. The rearrangement uses TRBV29-1 and TRBJ2-3; D remains ambiguous. Germline-derived CDR1 and CDR2 are SQVTM and ANQGSEA. Between the trimmed V and J ends, which lost 1 base and 1 base, there was a span of 12 bases. CDR3 length equals 15 residues. CDR3 DNA: TGCAGCGTTGAAGTGATTTATCGTGGCACAGATACGCAGTATTTT. Its protein product is CSVEVIYRGTDTQYF.

This clonotype has a count of ten or more. The rearrangement uses TRBV5-1 and TRBJ2-7, with a possible D match to TRBD2 (6 bases). This CDR3 contains 12 residues. The germline CDR1 and CDR2 sequences are SGHRS and YFSETQ. Trimming took 4 bases from V and 6 from J, leaving 11 bases between them. The CDR3 sequence is CASSHLEGEQYF. As DNA, the CDR3 is TGCGCCAGCAGCCACCTGGAGGGCGAGCAGTACTTC.

This clonotype was counted between two and nine times. The CDR3 is CASSDLPGAPDEQFF. The CDR3 DNA reads as TGTGCCAGCAGTGATCTCCCGGGAGCTCCCGATGAGCAGTTCTTC. The chain employs TRBV6-1 and TRBJ2-1; tentative D call: TRBD2 (6 bases). V was cut by 3 bases and J by 8 bases, with 17 bases left in between. The CDR3 has 15 amino acids. The germline gives CDR1 MNHNS, CDR2 SASEGT.

The gene calls are TRBV20-1 and TRBJ2-3, with unresolved D. The CDR3 is made up of 11 amino acids. With 1 base removed from V and 5 bases from J, the gap between germline ends came to 4 bases. Germline loops: CDR1 DFQATT, CDR2 SNEGSKA (reference sequence). CDR3 bases: TGCAGTGCTAGAGCCATAGATACGCAGTATTTT. This encodes CSARAIDTQYF.

This clonotype showed up many times. This chain links TRBV7-9 with TRBJ2-5, with 7 bases that match TRBD2. V dropped 4 bases and J dropped 2; count of bases not matched to a gene: 13. The V gene's germline CDR1 is SEHNR and CDR2 FQNEAQ (reference sequence). The CDR3 covers 17 residues. CDR3 loop: CASSSRTGRNLQETQYF. CDR3 DNA: TGTGCCAGCAGCTCTAGGACCGGGAGGAACCTTCAAGAGACCCAGTACTTC.

At least ten counts were recorded for this clonotype. J is TRBJ1-5 and V is TRBV20-1, with TRBD1 matching over 10 bases. The length of the CDR3 is 18 residues. CDR1 DFQATT and CDR2 SNEGSKA come from the germline V gene (reference sequence). V lost 1 base to trimming and J lost 0 bases; unmatched junction nucleotides: 9. The CDR3 DNA sequence: TGCAGTGCTAGAGCCAGAGGACAGGGGGTTTATAGCAATCAGCCCCAGCATTTT. The encoded protein is CSARARGQGVYSNQPQHF.

This clonotype was seen at least ten times. The chain employs TRBV28 and TRBJ2-7, with a possible D match to TRBD1 (6 bases). Germline V lookup: CDR1 MDHEN, CDR2 SYDVKM. With 6 bases removed from V and 2 bases from J, the gap between germline ends came to 14 bases. This CDR3 region has 14 residues. The CDR3 DNA sequence: TGTGCCAGCAGCTGGCCCGGACAGCCCTACGAGCAGTACTTC. Translated: CASSWPGQPYEQYF. Combining the CDR3 with reference TRBV28 and TRBJ2-7 gives the whole variable domain DVKVTQSSRYLVKRTGEKVFLECVQDMDHENMFWYRQDPGLGLRLIYFSYDVKMKEKGDIPEGYSVSREKKERFSLILESASTNQTSMYLCASSWPGQPYEQYFGPGTRLTVT.

This clonotype was recorded at least ten times. The rearrangement links TRBV5-1 to TRBJ1-1, with TRBD1 identical over 7 bases. This CDR3 is 14 amino acids long. The V gene's germline CDR1 is SGHRS and CDR2 YFSETQ. V shed 1 base, J shed 1 base, and the junction held 1 base outside the gene matches. CDR3 DNA sequence: TGCGCCAGCAGCTTGCAGGGGGGGAACACTGAAGCTTTCTTT. Protein product: CASSLQGGNTEAFF.

There are many counts of this clonotype. CDR3 nucleotide sequence: TGTGCCAGCAGTTTACGGGGGGTCACCTATGGCTACACCTTC. Its protein is CASSLRGVTYGYTF. V is TRBV27 and J is TRBJ1-2; weak D call: TRBD1 (5 bases). The germline V gene encodes CDR1 MNHEY and CDR2 SMNVEV (reference sequence). Trimming removed 2 bases from V and 4 bases from J, with 11 bases in between. The CDR3 is made up of 14 amino acids.

In this sample, this clonotype turned up a few times. The chain uses TRBV27 and TRBJ2-5; 8 bases are shared with TRBD2. Per germline, CDR1 MNHEY and CDR2 SMNVEV (reference sequence). The V gene end was trimmed by 6 bases and the J gene end by 5 bases; junction bases not matched to a gene: 8. There are 14 residues in the CDR3. DNA for the CDR3: TGTGCCAGCAGAACTAACCGGGAGGGGGAGACCCAGTACTTC. Encoded protein: CASRTNREGETQYF.

This clonotype was seen more than once but under ten times. The CDR3 is CASRDRERREQYF. The CDR3 DNA reads TGTGCCAGCAGAGACAGGGAAAGGCGCGAGCAGTACTTC. The chain couples TRBV28 to TRBJ2-7, with TRBD1 matching 7 bases. J gave up 6 bases and V 6 bases, and 8 bases lay outside the gene matches. Germline V gene sequence: CDR1 MDHEN, CDR2 SYDVKM. The CDR3 is 13 residues long.

This clonotype was seen at least ten times. The CDR3 loop reads CASSLSERGRLDTQYF. CDR3 in DNA: TGCGCCAGCAGCTTGTCGGAAAGGGGGCGGCTAGATACGCAGTATTTT. The genes are TRBV5-1 and TRBJ2-3, with 7 nucleotides matching TRBD1. Per germline, CDR1 SGHRS and CDR2 YFSETQ. The CDR3 has 16 residues. V lost 1 base to trimming and J lost 5 bases; unmatched junction nucleotides: 10.

This clonotype came up many times. This chain connects TRBV29-1 to TRBJ1-2, with D unclear. CDR3 length: 12 residues. V was clipped by 0 bases and J by 6 bases, with 8 bases between them. Per the germline V gene, CDR1 is SQVTM and CDR2 is ANQGSEA. The chain's CDR3 is CSVEDRFHGYTF. The CDR3 DNA reads TGCAGCGTTGAAGATCGGTTTCATGGCTACACCTTC.

This clonotype has a handful of counts. V usage is TRBV7-2 and J usage is TRBJ2-5; D is possibly TRBD2 (5 bases). From germline, CDR1 is SGHTA and CDR2 FQGNSA. V lost 5 bases, J lost 1 base, and 11 bases lay in between. The CDR3 spans 14 residues. The CDR3 DNA reads as TGTGCCAGCAGCCGTCCCGGGATCCAAGAGACCCAGTACTTC. Encoded protein: CASSRPGIQETQYF.